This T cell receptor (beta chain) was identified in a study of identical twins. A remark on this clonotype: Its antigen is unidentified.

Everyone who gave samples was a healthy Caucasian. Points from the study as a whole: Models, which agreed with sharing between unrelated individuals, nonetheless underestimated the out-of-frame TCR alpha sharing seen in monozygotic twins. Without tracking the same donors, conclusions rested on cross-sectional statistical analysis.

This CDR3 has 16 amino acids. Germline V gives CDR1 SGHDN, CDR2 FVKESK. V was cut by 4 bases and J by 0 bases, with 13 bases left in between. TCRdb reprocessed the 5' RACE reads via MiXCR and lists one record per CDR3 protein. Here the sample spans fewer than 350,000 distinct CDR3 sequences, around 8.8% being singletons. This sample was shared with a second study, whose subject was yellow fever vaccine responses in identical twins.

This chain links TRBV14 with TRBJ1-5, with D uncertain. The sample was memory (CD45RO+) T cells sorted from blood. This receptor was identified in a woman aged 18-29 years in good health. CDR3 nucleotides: TGTGCCAGCAGCCGCTCGGAGCCTGGTAGCAATCAGCCCCAGCATTTT. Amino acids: CASSRSEPGSNQPQHF.